Following are 17 T cell receptor beta chains from one sample sequenced in a study of T cell repertoires in cytomegalovirus infection. TCRdb used MiXCR to reprocess the reads, holding one entry per CDR3 protein. Of 600,000 to 700,000 distinct CDR3 sequences listed, roughly a third were seen once; the top ten hold 15% to 20%. For these receptors, no antigen is known. The material sequenced was cultured PBMCs, taken from culture after CMV antigen stimulation. These receptors all come from a human donor in good health (CMV status not recorded). Some clones in this sample may be carry-over from other donors' samples.

This clonotype appeared a few times. This chain uses TRBV5-1 with TRBJ2-7, with TRBD1 identical over 9 bases. CDR1 is SGHRS and CDR2 is YFSETQ in the germline V gene. The CDR3 loop spans 14 amino acids. V lost 4 bases, J lost 6 bases, and 8 bases stayed unmatched. In DNA, the CDR3 is TGCGCCAGCAGCGGGACCGGGACAGGGTTCGAGCAGTACTTC. Translating gives CASSGTGTGFEQYF. The entire variable domain, with the rest obtained from reference TRBV5-1 and TRBJ2-7, is as follows: KAGVTQTPRYLIKTRGQQVTLSCSPISGHRSVSWYQQTPGQGLQFLFEYFSETQRNKGNFPGRFSGRQFSNSRSEMNVSTLELGDSALYLCASSGTGTGFEQYFGPGTRLTVT.

CDR3 amino acids: CSASRSGTDTQYF. In DNA form, the CDR3 reads TGCAGTGCTTCCAGGAGCGGCACAGATACGCAGTATTTT. The chain has TRBV20-1 and TRBJ2-3; D uncertain. CDR3 length: 13 residues. Trimming pared 5 bases from V and 1 base from J, leaving 10 bases between. Germline V CDR1 and CDR2: DFQATT, SNEGSKA (reference sequence).

The rearrangement joins TRBV19 to TRBJ2-1; D unclear. V was pared by 3 bases and J by 5 bases, with 8 bases between. Germline V lookup: CDR1 LNHDA, CDR2 SQIVND (reference sequence). This CDR3 is built from 13 residues. CDR3 loop: CASSMGPNNEQFF. The CDR3 DNA is TGTGCCAGTAGTATGGGTCCAAACAATGAGCAGTTCTTC. Drawing the rest from reference TRBV19 and TRBJ2-1, the complete variable domain is DGGITQSPKYLFRKEGQNVTLSCEQNLNHDAMYWYRQDPGQGLRLIYYSQIVNDFQKGDIAEGYSVSREKKESFPLTVTSAQKNPTAFYLCASSMGPNNEQFFGPGTRLTVL.

The CDR3 DNA sequence: TGTGCCAGCAGCCCAAAACGGCGGGAGAAGGAAGAGACCCAGTACTTC. Translated: CASSPKRREKEETQYF. The chain joins TRBV7-6 to TRBJ2-5; 7 bases are a match to TRBD2. CDR3 length: 16 amino acids. Germline V gene data show CDR1 as SGHVS and CDR2 as FNYEAQ. Unmatched junction bases numbered 12, after V lost 5 bases and J lost 3 bases.

The chain combines TRBV6-6 with TRBJ2-1, with a possible D match to TRBD2 (6 bases). The V gene lost 4 bases and the J gene lost 12 bases, with 16 bases spanning the gap. The CDR3 is made up of 13 amino acids. Germline-derived CDR1 and CDR2 are MNHNY and SVGAGI (reference sequence). CDR3 coding DNA: TGTGCCAGCAGTTCAAGACTAGAAGGGCGGCAGTTCTTC. Protein sequence: CASSSRLEGRQFF.

The sample holds a few counts of this clonotype. V and J are TRBV6-5 and TRBJ2-7, with D unclear. Germline CDR1 and CDR2: MNHEY and SVGAGI. CDR3 size: 13 residues. Trimming took 10 bases from V and 2 from J, leaving 15 bases between them. The CDR3 spells CATLRRSPYEQYF. As DNA, the CDR3 is TGTGCCACCCTTAGGCGGAGTCCCTACGAGCAGTACTTC.

This sequence joins TRBV19 and TRBJ1-6, with D unresolved. The germline CDR1 and CDR2 sequences are LNHDA and SQIVND (reference sequence). The V end was cut by 3 bases, the J end by 8 bases, with 20 bases between. This CDR3 is built from 17 residues. CDR3 sequence: CASSILPYVGYHSPLHF. The CDR3 DNA follows: TGTGCCAGTAGTATTTTACCCTACGTGGGGTATCATTCACCCCTCCACTTT.

This clonotype was seen a handful of times. The chain joins TRBV28 to TRBJ2-1, with TRBD1 matching over 9 bases. The germline V gene encodes CDR1 MDHEN and CDR2 SYDVKM. The CDR3 is 15 amino acids. Trimming took 6 bases from V and 2 from J; bases not matched to a gene: 5. The CDR3 reads CASRAGTGPYNEQFF. CDR3 sequence (DNA): TGTGCCAGCAGGGCCGGGACAGGGCCCTACAATGAGCAGTTCTTC.

The rearrangement uses TRBV28 and TRBJ2-5, with a possible D match to TRBD1 (5 bases). CDR1 and CDR2 (germline): MDHEN, SYDVKM. V was pared by 4 bases and J by 0 bases, with 15 bases between. The CDR3 runs to 16 residues. The CDR3 DNA is TGTGCCAGCAGTTCCCTAGGGGTCAACAACCAAGAGACCCAGTACTTC. Protein: CASSSLGVNNQETQYF.

The V call is TRBV6-1, the J call TRBJ2-1, with TRBD1 identical over 11 bases. Germline V gene sequence: CDR1 MNHNS, CDR2 SASEGT. The CDR3 has 16 amino acids. Trimming removed 6 bases from V and 3 bases from J; junction bases left unmatched: 7. The CDR3 bases are TGTGCCAGCAGACCAAGGGGGACAGGGGGCTACAATGAGCAGTTCTTC. Translated, it gives CASRPRGTGGYNEQFF.

In this sample, this clonotype turned up many times. The genes are TRBV7-2 and TRBJ2-3; D remains unclear. CDR3 length equals 12 residues. Trimming took off 5 bases at V and 5 bases at J, with 8 bases between the two ends. The germline CDR1 and CDR2 sequences are SGHTA and FQGNSA. The CDR3 DNA reads TGTGCCAGCAGCACCGGATTAGATACGCAGTATTTT. The encoded protein is CASSTGLDTQYF. The complete variable domain, with remaining parts taken from reference TRBV7-2 and TRBJ2-3, reads GAGVSQSPSNKVTEKGKDVELRCDPISGHTALYWYRQSLGQGLEFLIYFQGNSAPDKSGLPSDRFSAERTGGSVSTLTIQRTQQEDSAVYLCASSTGLDTQYFGPGTRLTVL.

The chain carries TRBV2 and TRBJ2-7, with 7 bases identical to TRBD1. The CDR3 has 14 amino acids. The germline V gene encodes CDR1 SNHLY and CDR2 FYNNEI. Unmatched junction bases numbered 6, after V lost 4 bases and J lost 3 bases. The CDR3: CASSVRQGVYEQYF. The CDR3 DNA sequence: TGTGCCAGCAGTGTTCGTCAGGGGGTCTACGAGCAGTACTTC.

This chain joins TRBV7-9 and TRBJ1-5; D might be TRBD1 (5 bases). CDR1 is SEHNR and CDR2 is FQNEAQ in the germline V gene (reference sequence). The CDR3 runs 17 residues. The V end was cut by 1 base, the J end by 3 bases, with 16 bases between. Here the CDR3 DNA reads TGTGCCAGCAGCTTAGACTTTGGCAGGGCGAACAATCAGCCCCAGCATTTT. It translates to CASSLDFGRANNQPQHF. Drawing the rest from reference TRBV7-9 and TRBJ1-5, the complete variable domain is DTGVSQNPRHKITKRGQNVTFRCDPISEHNRLYWYRQTLGQGPEFLTYFQNEAQLEKSRLLSDRFSAERPKGSFSTLEIQRTEQGDSAMYLCASSLDFGRANNQPQHFGDGTRLSIL.

This clonotype was found once. V gene TRBV19 combines with J gene TRBJ2-3, with TRBD2 as a possible D gene (5 bases). This CDR3 has 14 amino acids. Trimming shortened V by 11 bases and J by 1 base, and 16 bases separated the two germline ends. From germline, CDR1 is LNHDA and CDR2 SQIVND (reference sequence). CDR3: CASRRAEGTDTQYF. The CDR3 nucleotides are TGTGCCTCCCGGCGGGCGGAGGGCACAGATACGCAGTATTTT.

The V and J genes are TRBV29-1 and TRBJ2-5, with a weak D call TRBD1 (5 bases). The CDR3 loop spans 15 amino acids. V was trimmed by 2 bases and J by 5 bases, leaving 18 bases between them. CDR1 and CDR2 from the germline V gene are SQVTM and ANQGSEA. This CDR3 reads CSVETGAPSEETQYF. Here the CDR3 DNA reads TGCAGCGTTGAAACTGGGGCCCCATCGGAGGAGACCCAGTACTTC. Complete variable domain (other parts from reference TRBV29-1 and TRBJ2-5): SAVISQKPSRDICQRGTSLTIQCQVDSQVTMMFWYRQQPGQSLTLIATANQGSEATYESGFVIDKFPISRPNLTFSTLTVSNMSPEDSSIYLCSVETGAPSEETQYFGPGTRLLVL.

This clonotype was recorded a few times. The chain is built from TRBV7-2 and TRBJ2-3; no reliable D call. From germline, CDR1 is SGHTA and CDR2 FQGNSA. Trimming removed 7 bases at V and 7 bases at J, with 12 bases between. The CDR3 has 12 amino acids. CDR3 sequence: CASNRGANTQYF. The CDR3 region has the DNA TGTGCCAGCAACCGAGGAGCAAATACGCAGTATTTT. The entire variable domain, with the rest obtained from reference TRBV7-2 and TRBJ2-3, is as follows: GAGVSQSPSNKVTEKGKDVELRCDPISGHTALYWYRQSLGQGLEFLIYFQGNSAPDKSGLPSDRFSAERTGGSVSTLTIQRTQQEDSAVYLCASNRGANTQYFGPGTRLTVL.

This clonotype was counted between two and nine times. The V call is TRBV7-6, the J call TRBJ2-3; 8 nucleotides line up with TRBD2. CDR1 is SGHVS, CDR2 FNYEAQ, per germline. Losses at the gene ends were 5 bases for V and 2 bases for J; bases not matched to a gene: 9. The CDR3 loop spans 16 amino acids. The DNA of the CDR3 is TGTGCCAGCAGCACCGGGACTAGGTCCCTCACAGATACGCAGTATTTT. This gives the protein CASSTGTRSLTDTQYF.